This is a list of T cell receptor beta chains from one sample in a study of cytomegalovirus exposure and HLA in healthy donors. TCRdb's table, derived via immunoSEQ multiplex PCR, lists solely in-frame clones and lacks some. Here the sample spans 60,000 or so clones, about four fifths being singletons. The sequenced sample was PBMCs. The source is a man aged 35 to 55 in good health and CMV-seronegative. CDR3s include the opening cysteine and the closing phenylalanine or tryptophan. A D gene is named only where the DNA matches it firmly. The size of a clone is reported for some rows only, either as once, few or many, or as a class for expanded clones.

j_gene | d_gene | abundance | v_gene | CDR3aa | CDR3nt
TRBJ1-1 | . | . | TRBV10-2 | CASSEDRNTEAFF | TGCGCCAGCAGTGAGGACAGGAACACTGAAGCTTTCTTT
TRBJ2-1 | TRBD1 | . | TRBV7-9 | CASSLGTGGNEQFF | TGTGCCAGCAGCCTCGGGACAGGGGGCAATGAGCAGTTCTTC
TRBJ2-1 | TRBD2 | . | TRBV11-3 | CASSLEVIGSGGRNEQFF | TGTGCCAGCAGCTTAGAGGTTATCGGTAGCGGGGGCCGTAATGAGCAGTTCTTC
TRBJ1-1 | . | . | TRBV5-1 | CASSTMMNTEAFF | TGCGCCAGCAGCACTATGATGAACACTGAAGCTTTCTTT
TRBJ2-5 | TRBD1 | . | TRBV7-9 | CASSPRTGGQETQYF | TGTGCCAGCAGCCCCCGGACAGGGGGACAAGAGACCCAGTACTTC
TRBJ1-4 | TRBD1 | few | TRBV4-3 | CASSQNGQGYGNEKLFF | TGCGCCAGCAGCCAAAACGGACAGGGGTATGGTAATGAAAAACTGTTTTTT
TRBJ2-7 | . | . | TRBV15 | CATSRDTGFEQYF | TGTGCCACCAGCAGAGATACCGGGTTCGAGCAGTACTTC
TRBJ2-1 | TRBD2 | . | TRBV7-2 | CASSSTTSGGDQFF | TGTGCCAGCAGCTCCACCACTAGCGGGGGGGATCAGTTCTTC
TRBJ1-1 | . | . | TRBV7-9 | CASIHRDGTEAFF | TGTGCCAGCATCCACAGGGACGGGACTGAAGCTTTCTTT
TRBJ2-1 | . | once | TRBV19 | CASSMVQGGPNEQFF | TGTGCCAGTAGTATGGTTCAGGGGGGTCCCAATGAGCAGTTCTTC
TRBJ1-4 | . | . | TRBV4-1 | CASSQPVSTNEKLFF | TGCGCCAGCAGCCAACCCGTTTCAACTAATGAAAAACTGTTTTTT
TRBJ1-3 | . | once | TRBV10-3 | CAVSEEYAGNTIYF | TGTGCCGTCAGTGAGGAGTATGCTGGAAACACCATATATTTT
TRBJ2-5 | . | . | TRBV19 | CASSRTEQETQYF | TGTGCCAGTAGTAGGACAGAGCAAGAGACCCAGTACTTC
TRBJ2-3 | . | . | TRBV5-1 | CASRDSFTDTQYF | TGCGCCAGCAGGGACTCTTTCACAGATACGCAGTATTTT
TRBJ1-1 | . | few | TRBV10-3 | CAISESDIGETDLGFF | TGTGCCATCAGTGAGTCTGACATCGGGGAGACGGACCTTGGGTTCTTT
TRBJ1-5 | TRBD1 | . | TRBV27 | CASTSGQGFGQPQHF | TGTGCCAGCACCTCCGGACAGGGGTTCGGTCAGCCCCAGCATTTT
TRBJ1-5 | . | . | TRBV5-1 | CASSPGPTGLAQHF | TGCGCCAGCAGCCCCGGGCCCACGGGGTTAGCCCAGCATTTT
TRBJ2-1 | . | . | TRBV27 | CASSLTGSSYNEQFF | TGTGCCAGCAGTTTAACGGGGAGCTCCTACAATGAGCAGTTCTTC
TRBJ1-1 | . | few | TRBV30 | CAWSVRQGWPEAFF | TGTGCCTGGAGTGTACGTCAGGGGTGGCCTGAAGCTTTCTTT
TRBJ1-1 | . | . | TRBV23-1 | CASSQSGVGTEAFF | TGCGCCAGCAGTCAATCGGGCGTGGGCACTGAAGCTTTCTTT
TRBJ2-1 | TRBD2 | . | TRBV11-2 | CASSALLAGGLPEQFF | TGTGCCAGCAGCGCTCTCCTAGCGGGGGGGCTGCCTGAGCAGTTCTTC
TRBJ2-5 | TRBD1 | few | TRBV6-6 | CASSYRDRQETQYF | TGTGCCAGCAGTTACAGGGACAGACAAGAGACCCAGTACTTC
TRBJ1-2 | . | . | TRBV6-6 | CASSPTGLYGYTF | TGTGCCAGCAGCCCGACAGGACTGTATGGCTACACCTTC
TRBJ1-5 | TRBD1 | . | TRBV30 | CAWSVGTGRNQPQHF | TGTGCCTGGAGTGTCGGGACAGGAAGGAATCAGCCCCAGCATTTT
TRBJ2-5 | . | . | TRBV2 | CASTALRGQPQETQYF | TGTGCCAGCACCGCCCTGAGGGGACAACCCCAAGAGACCCAGTACTTC
TRBJ1-1 | TRBD1 | . | TRBV28 | CASSLEQGQSAEAFF | TGTGCCAGTTCGTTAGAACAGGGGCAATCGGCTGAAGCTTTCTTT
TRBJ2-3 | TRBD2 | . | TRBV28 | CASFSGGALDTQYF | TGTGCCAGCTTCAGCGGGGGGGCCTTAGATACGCAGTATTTT
TRBJ2-2 | TRBD2 | . | TRBV7-2 | CASSGNTLAGGTGELFF | TGTGCCAGCAGCGGCAACACACTAGCGGGGGGAACCGGGGAGCTGTTTTTT
TRBJ1-1 | . | . | TRBV5-1 | CASSTQGRNTEAFF | TGCGCCAGCAGCACCCAGGGAAGGAACACTGAAGCTTTCTTT
TRBJ2-2 | . | . | TRBV19 | CASSQTDSGELFF | TGTGCCAGTAGCCAGACGGACAGCGGGGAGCTGTTTTTT
TRBJ2-2 | . | . | TRBV9 | CASSVGGRGNTGELFF | TGTGCCAGCAGCGTAGGTGGCAGGGGAAACACCGGGGAGCTGTTTTTT
TRBJ1-5 | . | . | TRBV28 | CASSFPAGGLSNQPQHF | TGTGCCAGCAGTTTCCCTGCGGGAGGCCTTAGCAATCAGCCCCAGCATTTT
TRBJ1-1 | TRBD1 | . | TRBV7-2 | CASSLRTGMGTEAFF | TGTGCCAGCAGCCTCCGGACAGGGATGGGCACTGAAGCTTTCTTT
TRBJ2-7 | TRBD1 | . | TRBV11-2 | CASSSRDRSSYEQYF | TGTGCCAGCAGCTCCCGGGACAGGAGCTCCTACGAGCAGTACTTC
TRBJ2-3 | TRBD2 | once | TRBV7-9 | CASASRAGFADTQYF | TGTGCCAGCGCGTCTAGAGCGGGGTTCGCAGATACGCAGTATTTT
TRBJ2-2 | TRBD2 | . | TRBV6-7 | CASSYSILAGATNTGELFF | TGTGCCAGCAGTTACTCGATACTAGCGGGGGCCACGAACACCGGGGAGCTGTTTTTT
TRBJ1-5 | . | . | TRBV28 | CASRVDSINQPQHF | TGTGCCAGCAGGGTCGACTCAATTAATCAGCCCCAGCATTTT
TRBJ2-5 | TRBD1 | . | TRBV5-8 | CASSLVDRGFQETQYF | TGTGCCAGCAGCTTGGTAGACAGGGGGTTTCAGGAGACCCAGTACTTC
TRBJ2-3 | TRBD1 | . | TRBV29-1 | CSVHRGEGPDTQYF | TGCAGCGTCCACAGGGGAGAGGGACCAGATACGCAGTATTTT
TRBJ2-7 | TRBD1 | . | TRBV2 | CASSTDRAEQYF | TGTGCCAGCAGTACGGACAGGGCCGAGCAGTACTTC
TRBJ1-1 | TRBD1 | few | TRBV10-3 | CAISRDSQNTEAFF | TGTGCCATCAGTAGGGACAGTCAGAACACTGAAGCTTTCTTT
TRBJ1-1 | . | few | TRBV29-1 | CSAAQGGGTEAFF | TGCAGCGCCGCACAGGGTGGTGGTACTGAAGCTTTCTTT